These 9 T cell receptor beta chains were sequenced from one sample in a study of prognosis after radiotherapy for stage I lung cancer. Amplicons of TCR beta CDR3 were generated from genomic DNA by two-round multiplex PCR. Individual primers that were specific to each TRBV and TRBJ gene served in first-round PCR. TCRdb ran MiXCR on the multiplex PCR reads and lists one entry per CDR3 protein. The sample consists of tens of thousands of distinct CDR3 sequences, about 32% of them appearing once. Specimen: PBMCs, collected before or after stereotactic body radiation therapy (not recorded which). Receptors were obtained from a donor over 45 with non-small cell lung cancer.

On this clonotype itself: This clone may be a read error of a much larger clone one base away. The chain couples TRBV28 to TRBJ2-5; D assignment may be TRBD1 or TRBD2 (5 bases each). Trimming removed 9 bases from V and 5 bases from J, with 19 bases in between. Germline loops: CDR1 MDHEN, CDR2 SYDVKM. CDR3 length: 14 amino acids. In DNA, the CDR3 is TGTGCCAGTACTCCCGTGGGGGTGAGGGAGACCCAGTACTTC. It is translated as CASTPVGVRETQYF. Full variable domain (rest looked up from reference TRBV28 and TRBJ2-5): DVKVTQSSRYLVKRTGEKVFLECVQDMDHENMFWYRQDPGLGLRLIYFSYDVKMKEKGDIPEGYSVSREKKERFSLILESASTNQTSMYLCASTPVGVRETQYFGPGTRLLVL.

This clonotype was observed many times. This chain links TRBV20-1 with TRBJ2-3; perhaps TRBD2 as D (6 bases). The CDR3 loop spans 14 amino acids. Germline CDR1 and CDR2: DFQATT and SNEGSKA (reference sequence). V was pared by 5 bases and J by 1 base, with 13 bases between. The CDR3 region has the DNA TGCAGTGCTGTTAGCGGAGGACGCACAGATACGCAGTATTTT. It codes for CSAVSGGRTDTQYF.

In this sample, this clonotype turned up many times. The V and J genes are TRBV28 and TRBJ2-5, with TRBD2 matching 12 bases. This CDR3 has 17 amino acids. V shed 2 bases, J shed 5 bases, and the junction held 9 bases outside the gene matches. Per the germline V gene, CDR1 is MDHEN and CDR2 is SYDVKM. The CDR3 reads CASSLGARLAGAETQYF. The CDR3 region has the DNA TGTGCCAGCAGTTTAGGGGCTCGACTAGCGGGAGCGGAGACCCAGTACTTC.

In this sample, this clonotype turned up many times. V gene TRBV30 combines with J gene TRBJ1-1; weak D call: TRBD1 (5 bases). The CDR3 runs 14 residues. The germline gives CDR1 GTSNPN, CDR2 SVGIG (reference sequence). With 4 bases removed from V and 0 bases from J, the gap between germline ends came to 12 bases. The CDR3 sequence: CAWTSGTVNTEAFF. The CDR3 DNA reads as TGTGCCTGGACCTCGGGGACGGTGAACACTGAAGCTTTCTTT.

Only one count was recorded for this clonotype. This may be a read error: a much more frequent sequence differs by one nucleotide. The V and J genes are TRBV6-5 and TRBJ2-7; no clear D gene. Germline V gene data show CDR1 as MNHEY and CDR2 as SVGAGI. The CDR3 consists of 11 residues. V dropped 2 bases and J dropped 10 bases, with 9 bases sitting between them. The CDR3 bases are TGTGCCAGCAGTTACGCCCGGAGTCAGTACTTC. Its protein product is CASSYARSQYF.

As for this clonotype: A read error may explain this, as a much larger clone is one base away. The chain uses TRBV19 and TRBJ2-4; 13 nucleotides line up with TRBD2. V trimming: 3 bases; J trimming: 5 bases; junction bases outside the gene matches: 7. Germline V CDR1 and CDR2: LNHDA, SQIVND (reference sequence). CDR3 length equals 17 residues. The CDR3 DNA sequence: TGTGCCAGTAGTATCCGACTAGCGGGAGGACGGCAAAACATTCAGTACTTC. Translation gives CASSIRLAGGRQNIQYF.

The chain employs TRBV12-3 or TRBV12-4 and TRBJ2-2, with unresolved D. This CDR3 contains 13 residues. Trimming took off 5 bases at V and 6 bases at J, with 10 bases between the two ends. CDR3 sequence reads: CASSTVVAGELFF. As DNA, the CDR3 is TGTGCCAGCAGTACAGTGGTCGCCGGGGAGCTGTTTTTT.

In its sample, this clonotype was seen many times. The chain couples TRBV12-3 or TRBV12-4 to TRBJ2-1; TRBD1 matches 7 bases. V lost 0 bases and J lost 7; bases outside the gene matches: 6. This CDR3 is built from 15 residues. The CDR3 nucleotides read TGTGCCAGCAGTTTAGCTAGGGGACAGCTAAATGAGCAGTTCTTC. Residues: CASSLARGQLNEQFF.

At least ten counts were recorded for this clonotype. This sequence joins TRBV24-1 and TRBJ2-3; 7 bases agree with TRBD1. V lost 3 bases, J lost 6 bases, and 5 bases stayed unmatched. Germline-derived CDR1 and CDR2 are KGHDR and SFDVKD. This CDR3 spans 14 amino acids. CDR3 DNA sequence: TGTGCCACCAGTGATACCCGGGACAGCGATACGCAGTATTTT. It specifies CATSDTRDSDTQYF.